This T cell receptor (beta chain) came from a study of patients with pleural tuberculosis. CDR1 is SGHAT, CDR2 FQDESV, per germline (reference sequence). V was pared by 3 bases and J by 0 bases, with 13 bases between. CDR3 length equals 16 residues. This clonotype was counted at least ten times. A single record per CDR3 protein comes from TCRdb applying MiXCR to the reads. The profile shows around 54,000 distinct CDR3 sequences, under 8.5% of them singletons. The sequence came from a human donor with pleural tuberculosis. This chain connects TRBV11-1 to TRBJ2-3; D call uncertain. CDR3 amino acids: CASSFNRLFSTDTQYF. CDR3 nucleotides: TGTGCCAGCAGCTTCAATCGACTCTTTAGCACAGATACGCAGTATTTT.